This TCR beta chain was documented in a study of blood T cell repertoires in COVID-19. Study-wide context: From the United States, Italy and Spain came samples of acute and convalescent COVID-19. Sources were T cells, B-cell-depleted T cells, or PBMCs; the material itself was cDNA or gDNA.

Points on this clone: The junction differs from germline at one of its ends, possibly a read error.

Study processing details: Reference gene primer amplification gave estimated nucleated cell counts. Here immunoSEQ multiplex PCR was the method, and the copy in TCRdb shows in-frame clones only, minus some. The V and J calls and clone size were taken over from that table, and D and trimming were inferred from the DNA. The sample yields about 100,000 clones, roughly 90% seen once. The CDR3 is 14 amino acids. Germline V gene sequence: CDR1 MNHEY, CDR2 SVGAGI. The chain couples TRBV6-5 to TRBJ1-1; D is possibly TRBD1 (5 bases). This TCR derives from a man aged 45-65 years with active COVID-19. Sequenced: peripheral blood. The CDR3 spells CASSYSYRNPEAFF. Here the CDR3 DNA reads TGTGCCAGCAGTTACTCGTACAGGAACCCTGAAGCTTTCTTT.